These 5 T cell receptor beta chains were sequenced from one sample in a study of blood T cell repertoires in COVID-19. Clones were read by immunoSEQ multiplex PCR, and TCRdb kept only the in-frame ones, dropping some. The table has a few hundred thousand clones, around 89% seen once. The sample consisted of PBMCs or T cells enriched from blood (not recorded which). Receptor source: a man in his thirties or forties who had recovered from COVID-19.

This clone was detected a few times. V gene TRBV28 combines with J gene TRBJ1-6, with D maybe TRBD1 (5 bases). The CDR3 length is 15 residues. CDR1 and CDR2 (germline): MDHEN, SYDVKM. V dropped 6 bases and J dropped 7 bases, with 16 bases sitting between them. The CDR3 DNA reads TGTGCCAGCAGGCCCGCCGCAGGGCGGAATTCACCCCTCCACTTT. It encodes CASRPAAGRNSPLHF. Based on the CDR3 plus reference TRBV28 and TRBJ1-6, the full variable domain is DVKVTQSSRYLVKRTGEKVFLECVQDMDHENMFWYRQDPGLGLRLIYFSYDVKMKEKGDIPEGYSVSREKKERFSLILESASTNQTSMYLCASRPAAGRNSPLHFGNGTRLTVT.

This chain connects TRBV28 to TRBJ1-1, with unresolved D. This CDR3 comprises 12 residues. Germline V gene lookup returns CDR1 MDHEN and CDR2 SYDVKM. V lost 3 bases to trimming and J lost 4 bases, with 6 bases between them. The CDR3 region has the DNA TGTGCCAGCAGTTTTTTGGCCACTGAAGCTTTCTTT. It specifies CASSFLATEAFF.

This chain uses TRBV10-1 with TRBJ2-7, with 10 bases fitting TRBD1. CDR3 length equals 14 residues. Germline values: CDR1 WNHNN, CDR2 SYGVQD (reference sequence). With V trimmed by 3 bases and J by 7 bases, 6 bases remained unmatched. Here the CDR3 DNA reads TGCGCCAGCAGTGAAGGGACAGGGGCGGGGGAGCAGTACTTC. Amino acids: CASSEGTGAGEQYF.

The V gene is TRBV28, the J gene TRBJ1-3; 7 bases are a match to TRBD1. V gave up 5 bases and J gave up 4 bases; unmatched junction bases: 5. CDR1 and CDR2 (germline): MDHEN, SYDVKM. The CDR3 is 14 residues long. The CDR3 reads CASSAGGRGNTIYF. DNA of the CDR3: TGTGCCAGCAGTGCAGGGGGTAGGGGAAACACCATATATTTT.

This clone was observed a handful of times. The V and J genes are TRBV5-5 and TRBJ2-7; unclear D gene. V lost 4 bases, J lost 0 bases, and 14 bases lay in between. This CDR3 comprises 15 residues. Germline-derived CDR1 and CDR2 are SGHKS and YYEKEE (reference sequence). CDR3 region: CASSTSDVTSYEQYF. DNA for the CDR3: TGTGCCAGCAGCACCAGCGATGTTACCTCCTACGAGCAGTACTTC.